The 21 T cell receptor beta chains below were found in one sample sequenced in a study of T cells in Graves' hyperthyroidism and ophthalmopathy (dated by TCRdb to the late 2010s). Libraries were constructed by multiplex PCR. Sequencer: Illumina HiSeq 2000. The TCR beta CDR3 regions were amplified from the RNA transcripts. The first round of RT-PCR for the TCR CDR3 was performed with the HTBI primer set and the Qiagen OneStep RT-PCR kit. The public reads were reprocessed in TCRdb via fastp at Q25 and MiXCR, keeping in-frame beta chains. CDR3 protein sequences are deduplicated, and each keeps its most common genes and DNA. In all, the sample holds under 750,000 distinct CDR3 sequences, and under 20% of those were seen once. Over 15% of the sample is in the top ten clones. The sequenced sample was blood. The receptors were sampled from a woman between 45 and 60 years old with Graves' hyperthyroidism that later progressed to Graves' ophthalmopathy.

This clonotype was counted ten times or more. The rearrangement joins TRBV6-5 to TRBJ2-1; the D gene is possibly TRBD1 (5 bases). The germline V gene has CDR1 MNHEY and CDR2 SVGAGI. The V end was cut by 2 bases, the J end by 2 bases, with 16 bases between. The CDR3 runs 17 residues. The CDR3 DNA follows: TGTGCCAGCAGTTACGGGGCGGAGTTGACAACCTACAATGAGCAGTTCTTC. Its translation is CASSYGAELTTYNEQFF.

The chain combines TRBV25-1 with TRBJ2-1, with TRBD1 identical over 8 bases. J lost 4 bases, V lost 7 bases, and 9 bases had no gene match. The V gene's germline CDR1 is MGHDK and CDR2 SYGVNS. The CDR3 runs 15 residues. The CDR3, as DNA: TGTGCCAGCAAACCGACAGGGGTCACTTACAATGAGCAGTTCTTC. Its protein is CASKPTGVTYNEQFF.

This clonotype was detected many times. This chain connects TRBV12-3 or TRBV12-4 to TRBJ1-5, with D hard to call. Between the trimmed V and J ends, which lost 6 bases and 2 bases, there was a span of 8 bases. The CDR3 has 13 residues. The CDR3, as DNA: TGTGCCAGCAGCCCCGGGGGCAATCAGCCCCAGCATTTT. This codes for CASSPGGNQPQHF.

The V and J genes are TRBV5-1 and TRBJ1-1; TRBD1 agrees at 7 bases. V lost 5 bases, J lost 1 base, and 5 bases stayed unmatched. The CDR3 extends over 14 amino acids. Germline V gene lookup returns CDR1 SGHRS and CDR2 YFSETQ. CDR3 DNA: TGCGCCAGCAGAAGACAGGGCCAGAACACTGAAGCTTTCTTT. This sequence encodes CASRRQGQNTEAFF.

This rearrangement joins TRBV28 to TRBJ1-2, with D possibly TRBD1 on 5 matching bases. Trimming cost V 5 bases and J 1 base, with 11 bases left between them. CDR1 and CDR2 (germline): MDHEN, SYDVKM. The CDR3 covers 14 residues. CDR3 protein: CASSLPGFNYGYTF. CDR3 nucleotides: TGTGCCAGCAGTCTCCCAGGGTTTAACTATGGCTACACCTTC.

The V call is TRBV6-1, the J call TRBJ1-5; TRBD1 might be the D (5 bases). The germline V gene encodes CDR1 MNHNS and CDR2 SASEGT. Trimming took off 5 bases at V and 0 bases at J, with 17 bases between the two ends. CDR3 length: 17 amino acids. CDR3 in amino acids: CASSTTGPDYSNQPQHF. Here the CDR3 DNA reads TGTGCCAGCAGTACGACGGGGCCGGACTATAGCAATCAGCCCCAGCATTTT.

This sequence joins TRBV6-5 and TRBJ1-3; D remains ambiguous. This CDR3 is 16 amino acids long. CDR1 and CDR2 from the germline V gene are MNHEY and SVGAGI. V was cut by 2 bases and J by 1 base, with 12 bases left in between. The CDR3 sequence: CASSYKIGESGNTIYF. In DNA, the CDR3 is TGTGCCAGCAGTTACAAAATCGGGGAATCTGGAAACACCATATATTTT.

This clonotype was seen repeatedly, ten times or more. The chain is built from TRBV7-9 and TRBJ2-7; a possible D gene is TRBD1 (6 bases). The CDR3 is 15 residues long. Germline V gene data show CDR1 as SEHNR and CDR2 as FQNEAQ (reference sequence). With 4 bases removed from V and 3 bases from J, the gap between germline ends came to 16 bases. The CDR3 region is CASSSAQLGGYEQYF. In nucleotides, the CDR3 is TGTGCCAGCAGCTCCGCCCAACTAGGGGGCTACGAGCAGTACTTC.

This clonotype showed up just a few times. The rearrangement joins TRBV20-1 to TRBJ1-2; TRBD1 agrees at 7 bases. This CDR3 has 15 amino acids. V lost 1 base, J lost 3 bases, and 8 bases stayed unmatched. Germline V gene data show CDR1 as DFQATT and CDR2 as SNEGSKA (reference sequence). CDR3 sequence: CSARAQGDSDYGYTF. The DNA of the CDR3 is TGCAGTGCTAGAGCGCAGGGGGACAGTGACTATGGCTACACCTTC.

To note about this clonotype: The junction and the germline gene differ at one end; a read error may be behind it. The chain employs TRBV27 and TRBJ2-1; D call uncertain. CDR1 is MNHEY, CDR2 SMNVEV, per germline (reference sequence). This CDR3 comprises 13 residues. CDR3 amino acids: CAGSLRFNNEQFF. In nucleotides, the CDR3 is TGTGCCGGCAGTTTACGGTTCAACAATGAGCAGTTCTTC.

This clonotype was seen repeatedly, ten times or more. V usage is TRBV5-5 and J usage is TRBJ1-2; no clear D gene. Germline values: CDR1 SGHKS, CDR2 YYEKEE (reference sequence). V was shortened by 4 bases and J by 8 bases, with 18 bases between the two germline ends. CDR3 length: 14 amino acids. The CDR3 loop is CASSRHGLSGGYTF. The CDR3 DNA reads TGTGCCAGCAGCCGTCACGGGTTATCGGGCGGCTACACCTTC. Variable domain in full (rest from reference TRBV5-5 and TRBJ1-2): DAGVTQSPTHLIKTRGQQVTLRCSPISGHKSVSWYQQVLGQGPQFIFQYYEKEERGRGNFPDRFSARQFPNYSSELNVNALLLGDSALYLCASSRHGLSGGYTFGSGTRLTVV.

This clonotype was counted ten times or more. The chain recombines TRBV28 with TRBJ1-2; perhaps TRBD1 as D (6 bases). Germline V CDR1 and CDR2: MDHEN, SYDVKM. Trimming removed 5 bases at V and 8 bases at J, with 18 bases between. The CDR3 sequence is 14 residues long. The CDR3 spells CASSPTWGAEGYTF. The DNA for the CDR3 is TGTGCCAGCAGTCCTACCTGGGGGGCTGAGGGCTACACCTTC.

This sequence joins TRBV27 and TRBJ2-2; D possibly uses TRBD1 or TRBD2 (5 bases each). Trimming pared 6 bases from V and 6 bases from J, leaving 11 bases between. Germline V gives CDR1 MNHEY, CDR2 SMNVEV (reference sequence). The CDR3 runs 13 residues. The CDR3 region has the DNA TGTGCCAGCAGCAACAAGGGACCCGGGGAGCTGTTTTTT. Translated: CASSNKGPGELFF.

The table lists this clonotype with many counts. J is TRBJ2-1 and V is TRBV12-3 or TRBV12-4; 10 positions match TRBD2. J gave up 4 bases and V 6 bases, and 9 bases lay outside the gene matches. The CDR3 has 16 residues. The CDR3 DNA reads TGTGCCAGCAGCCAACCTCTAGCGGGGGATTACAATGAGCAGTTCTTC. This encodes CASSQPLAGDYNEQFF.

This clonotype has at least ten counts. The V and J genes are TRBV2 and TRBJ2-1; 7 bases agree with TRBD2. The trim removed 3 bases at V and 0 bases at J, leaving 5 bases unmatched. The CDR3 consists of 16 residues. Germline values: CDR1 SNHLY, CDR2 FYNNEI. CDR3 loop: CASSDGGGSSYNEQFF. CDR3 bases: TGTGCCAGCAGTGATGGGGGGGGGAGCTCCTACAATGAGCAGTTCTTC.

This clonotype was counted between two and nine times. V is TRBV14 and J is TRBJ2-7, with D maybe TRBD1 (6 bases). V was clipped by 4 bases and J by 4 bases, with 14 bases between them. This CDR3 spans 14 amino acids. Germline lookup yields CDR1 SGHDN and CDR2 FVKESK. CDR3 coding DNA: TGTGCCAGCAGCCCGAGATCAGGGGTGTACGAGCAGTACTTC. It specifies CASSPRSGVYEQYF.

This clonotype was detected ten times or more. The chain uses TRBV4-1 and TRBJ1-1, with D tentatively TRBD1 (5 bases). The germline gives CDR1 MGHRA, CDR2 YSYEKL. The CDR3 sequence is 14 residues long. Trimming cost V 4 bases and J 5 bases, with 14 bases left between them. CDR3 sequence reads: CASSPTTVGTEAFF. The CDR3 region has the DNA TGCGCCAGCAGCCCTACGACAGTCGGGACTGAAGCTTTCTTT.

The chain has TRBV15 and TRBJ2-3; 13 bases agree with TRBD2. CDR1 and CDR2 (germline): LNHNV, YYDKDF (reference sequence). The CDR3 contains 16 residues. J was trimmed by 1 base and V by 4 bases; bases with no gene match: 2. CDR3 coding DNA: TGTGCCACCAGCACAACTAGCGGGGGGGGCACAGATACGCAGTATTTT. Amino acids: CATSTTSGGGTDTQYF.

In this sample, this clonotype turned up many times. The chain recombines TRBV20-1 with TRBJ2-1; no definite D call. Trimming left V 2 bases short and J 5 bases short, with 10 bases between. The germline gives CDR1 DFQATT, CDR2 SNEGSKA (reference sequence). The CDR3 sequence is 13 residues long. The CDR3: CSARLHEDNEQFF. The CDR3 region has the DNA TGCAGTGCTAGACTCCACGAGGACAATGAGCAGTTCTTC.

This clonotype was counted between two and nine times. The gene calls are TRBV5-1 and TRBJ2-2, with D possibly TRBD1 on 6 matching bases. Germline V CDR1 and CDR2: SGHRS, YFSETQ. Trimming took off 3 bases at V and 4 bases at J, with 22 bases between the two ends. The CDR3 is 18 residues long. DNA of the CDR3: TGCGCCAGCAGCTGGGATGAGACAGGACTCGCGAGCACCGGGGAGCTGTTTTTT. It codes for CASSWDETGLASTGELFF. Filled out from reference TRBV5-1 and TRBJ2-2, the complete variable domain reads KAGVTQTPRYLIKTRGQQVTLSCSPISGHRSVSWYQQTPGQGLQFLFEYFSETQRNKGNFPGRFSGRQFSNSRSEMNVSTLELGDSALYLCASSWDETGLASTGELFFGEGSRLTVL.

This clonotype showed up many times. For the CDR3, the DNA is TGTGCCAGCAGCCTAGCGGATTTATTTTACAATGAGCAGTTCTTC. Translating gives CASSLADLFYNEQFF. The gene calls are TRBV11-2 and TRBJ2-1, with 7 bases lining up with TRBD2. J lost 4 bases, V lost 5 bases, and 8 bases had no gene match. Germline V gene lookup returns CDR1 SGHAT and CDR2 FQNNGV. This CDR3 has 15 amino acids.